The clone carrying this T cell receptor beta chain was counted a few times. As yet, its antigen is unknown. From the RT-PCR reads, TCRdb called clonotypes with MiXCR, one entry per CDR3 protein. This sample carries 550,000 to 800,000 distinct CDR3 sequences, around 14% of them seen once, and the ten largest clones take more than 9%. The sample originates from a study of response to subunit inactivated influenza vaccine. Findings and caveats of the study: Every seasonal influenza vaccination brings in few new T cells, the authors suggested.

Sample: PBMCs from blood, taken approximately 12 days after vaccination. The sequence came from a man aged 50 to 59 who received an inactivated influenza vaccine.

This CDR3 is CAINSGTNEQFF. CDR3 coding DNA: TGTGCCATCAACTCAGGGACGAATGAGCAGTTCTTC. The chain recombines TRBV10-3 with TRBJ2-1; tentatively, D is TRBD1 or TRBD2 (5 bases each). CDR1 is ENHRY, CDR2 SYGVKD, per germline. The V end lost 7 bases, the J end lost 7 bases, and 11 bases lay between the germline ends. The length of the CDR3 is 12 residues.